Shown below are 5 T cell receptor beta chains from a single sample sequenced in a study of patients and donors after allogeneic stem cell transplantation. TCRdb recomputed calls from the RT-PCR reads with MiXCR, one row per CDR3 protein. Of some 960,000 distinct CDR3 sequences detected, under 20% appear once; the ten largest clones hold approximately 5.9%. Sequencing used blood, either unsorted or a sorted T cell fraction (not recorded which). The receptors stem from a human donor who was either an allogeneic HSCT recipient or a stem cell or donor lymphocyte infusion donor (not recorded which). It is not recorded whose cells these are; they may come from a transplant donor.

In its sample, this clonotype was seen a few times. This sequence joins TRBV6-5 and TRBJ2-7, with a weak D call TRBD2 (7 bases). The V and J ends lost 2 bases and 0 bases respectively, with 14 bases between them. The CDR3 has 16 amino acids. Germline V gene sequence: CDR1 MNHEY, CDR2 SVGAGI. CDR3 DNA: TGTGCCAGCAGTTACCGGTGGGGGGGCTTCTCCTACGAGCAGTACTTC. Amino acids: CASSYRWGGFSYEQYF.

This clonotype turned up a few times. The chain recombines TRBV14 with TRBJ1-2; perhaps TRBD1 as D (6 bases). V lost 5 bases and J lost 7, with 17 bases in between. This CDR3 spans 14 amino acids. The V gene's germline CDR1 is SGHDN and CDR2 FVKESK. CDR3 residues: CASSVSTGRGGYTF. The CDR3, as DNA: TGTGCCAGCAGCGTCAGCACAGGGAGAGGTGGCTACACCTTC.

This chain connects TRBV5-5 to TRBJ1-5; D possibly corresponds to TRBD1 (5 bases). CDR3 length equals 14 residues. The germline V gene encodes CDR1 SGHKS and CDR2 YYEKEE (reference sequence). V lost 1 base and J 1 base, leaving 6 bases between the germline ends. CDR3 coding DNA: TGTGCCAGCAGCTTGTGGACAAGCAATCAGCCCCAGCATTTT. Amino acids: CASSLWTSNQPQHF. Full variable domain (rest looked up from reference TRBV5-5 and TRBJ1-5): DAGVTQSPTHLIKTRGQQVTLRCSPISGHKSVSWYQQVLGQGPQFIFQYYEKEERGRGNFPDRFSARQFPNYSSELNVNALLLGDSALYLCASSLWTSNQPQHFGDGTRLSIL.

The J gene is TRBJ2-3, the V gene TRBV6-1; 12 nucleotides align to TRBD2. CDR1 is MNHNS, CDR2 SASEGT, per germline. Trimming removed 10 bases from V and 5 bases from J; junction bases left unmatched: 4. There are 13 residues in the CDR3. CDR3 bases: TGTGCCACCCGACTAGCGGGAGTAGATACGCAGTATTTT. Translated: CATRLAGVDTQYF.

V gene TRBV24-1 combines with J gene TRBJ2-1; D gene uncertain. Trimming shortened V by 3 bases and J by 4 bases, and 18 bases separated the two germline ends. CDR1 KGHDR and CDR2 SFDVKD come from the germline V gene. The CDR3 is 17 amino acids. CDR3 nucleotide sequence: TGTGCCACCAGTGATAGTAGTGTGTCTAACACTTACAATGAGCAGTTCTTC. Translated, it gives CATSDSSVSNTYNEQFF.